Listed here is a single T cell receptor beta chain. This sample stems from a study of OX40 agonist ivuxolimab in advanced cancers. Study overall: Participants averaged about 60 years of age (range roughly 23 to 90) and were roughly 80% male.

Germline V lookup: CDR1 SQVTM, CDR2 ANQGSEA. This CDR3 is built from 14 residues. V was trimmed by 5 bases and J by 4 bases, leaving 15 bases between them. Only in-frame clones appear in the TCRdb table, and some are missing; sequencing was by immunoSEQ multiplex PCR. The table shows around 60,000 clones, with about 89% occurring only once. This chain links TRBV29-1 with TRBJ2-1, with a weak D call TRBD2 (6 bases). This TCR was sampled from an adult with an advanced solid tumor such as melanoma, head and neck, liver or kidney cancer. Here the sequenced sample was CD4+ or CD8+ T cells sorted from blood, taken in a trial of the OX40 agonist ivuxolimab. As DNA, the CDR3 is TGCAGCGTTCACGAGGGCGGGAAGTACAATGAGCAGTTCTTC. It codes for CSVHEGGKYNEQFF.